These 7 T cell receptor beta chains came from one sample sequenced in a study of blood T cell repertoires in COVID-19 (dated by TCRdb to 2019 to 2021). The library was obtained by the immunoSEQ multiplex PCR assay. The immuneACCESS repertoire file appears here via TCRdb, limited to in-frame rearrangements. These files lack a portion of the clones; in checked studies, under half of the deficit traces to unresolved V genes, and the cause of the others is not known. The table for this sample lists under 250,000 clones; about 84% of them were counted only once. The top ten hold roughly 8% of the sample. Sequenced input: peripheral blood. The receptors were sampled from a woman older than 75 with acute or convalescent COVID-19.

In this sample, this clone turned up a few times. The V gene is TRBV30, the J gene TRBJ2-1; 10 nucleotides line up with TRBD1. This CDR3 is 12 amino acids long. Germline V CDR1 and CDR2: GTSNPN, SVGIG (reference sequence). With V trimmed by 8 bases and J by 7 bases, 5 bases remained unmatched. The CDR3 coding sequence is TGTGCCGGCCGGACAGGGGGAAATGAGCAGTTCTTC. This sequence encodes CAGRTGGNEQFF.

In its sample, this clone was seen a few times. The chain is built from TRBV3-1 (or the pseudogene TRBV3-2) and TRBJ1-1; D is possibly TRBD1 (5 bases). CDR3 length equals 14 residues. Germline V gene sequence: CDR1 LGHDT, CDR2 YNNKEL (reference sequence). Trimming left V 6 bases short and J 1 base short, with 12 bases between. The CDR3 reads CASSPFGANTEAFF. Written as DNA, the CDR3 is TGTGCCAGCAGTCCCTTTGGGGCGAACACTGAAGCTTTCTTT.

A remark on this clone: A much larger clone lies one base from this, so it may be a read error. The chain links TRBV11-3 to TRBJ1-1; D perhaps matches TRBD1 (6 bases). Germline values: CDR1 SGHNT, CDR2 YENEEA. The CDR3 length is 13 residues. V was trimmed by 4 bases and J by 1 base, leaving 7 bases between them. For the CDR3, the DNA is TGTGCCAGCAGCTGGGGACAGAACACTGAAGCTTTCTTT. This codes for CASSWGQNTEAFF.

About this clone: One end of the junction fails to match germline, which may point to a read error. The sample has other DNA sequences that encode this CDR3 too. The CDR3 region is CASSSPTGGNSGANVLTF. The DNA of the CDR3 is TGCGCCAGCAGCTCCCCGACAGGGGGAAACTCTGGGGCCAACGTCCTGACTTTC. This chain connects TRBV11-2 to TRBJ2-6; 9 bases are shared with TRBD1. CDR3 size: 18 residues. In germline, CDR1 is SGHAT, CDR2 FQNNGV.

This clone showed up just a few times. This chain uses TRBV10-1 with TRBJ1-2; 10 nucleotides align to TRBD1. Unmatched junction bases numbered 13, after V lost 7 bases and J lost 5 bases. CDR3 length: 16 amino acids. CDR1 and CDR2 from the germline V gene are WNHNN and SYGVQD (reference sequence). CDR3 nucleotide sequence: TGCGCCAGCAACCTTCCGGGACAGGGGAGGAGGTATGGCTACACCTTC. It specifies CASNLPGQGRRYGYTF.

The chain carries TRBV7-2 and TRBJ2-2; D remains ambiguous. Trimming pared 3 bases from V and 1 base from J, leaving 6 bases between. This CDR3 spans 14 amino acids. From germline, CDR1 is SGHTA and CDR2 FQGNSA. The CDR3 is CASSFTQNTGELFF. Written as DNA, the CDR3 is TGTGCCAGCAGCTTTACACAGAACACCGGGGAGCTGTTTTTT.

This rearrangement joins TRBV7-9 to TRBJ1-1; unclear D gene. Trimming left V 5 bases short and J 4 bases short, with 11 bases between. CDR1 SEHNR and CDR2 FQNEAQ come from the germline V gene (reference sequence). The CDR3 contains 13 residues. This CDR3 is CASSAYTATEAFF. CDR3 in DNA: TGTGCCAGCAGCGCCTATACCGCCACTGAAGCTTTCTTT. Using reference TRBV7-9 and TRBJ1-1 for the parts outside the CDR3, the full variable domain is DTGVSQNPRHKITKRGQNVTFRCDPISEHNRLYWYRQTLGQGPEFLTYFQNEAQLEKSRLLSDRFSAERPKGSFSTLEIQRTEQGDSAMYLCASSAYTATEAFFGQGTRLTVV.